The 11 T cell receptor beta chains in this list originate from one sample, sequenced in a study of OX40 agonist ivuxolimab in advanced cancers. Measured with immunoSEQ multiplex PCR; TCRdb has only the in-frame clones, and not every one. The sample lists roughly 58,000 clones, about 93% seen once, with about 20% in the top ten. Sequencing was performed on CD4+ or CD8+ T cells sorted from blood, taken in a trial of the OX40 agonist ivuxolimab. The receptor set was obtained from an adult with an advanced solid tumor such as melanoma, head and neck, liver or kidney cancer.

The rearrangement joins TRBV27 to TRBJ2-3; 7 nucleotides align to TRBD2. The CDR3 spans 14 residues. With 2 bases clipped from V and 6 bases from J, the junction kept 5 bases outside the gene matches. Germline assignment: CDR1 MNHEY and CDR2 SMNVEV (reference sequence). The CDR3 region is CASSLAGDFDTQYF. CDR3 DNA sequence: TGTGCCAGCAGTTTAGCGGGAGATTTTGATACGCAGTATTTT.

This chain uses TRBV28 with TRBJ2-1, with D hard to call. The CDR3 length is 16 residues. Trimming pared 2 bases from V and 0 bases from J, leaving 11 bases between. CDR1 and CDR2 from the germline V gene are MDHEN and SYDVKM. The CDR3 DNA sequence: TGTGCCAGCAGTTTAAGGGCGTTCAGCTCCTACAATGAGCAGTTCTTC. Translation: CASSLRAFSSYNEQFF.

This chain's CDR3 is CASIFPGSHEQYF. The CDR3 DNA follows: TGTGCCTCTATTTTTCCGGGGTCCCACGAGCAGTACTTC. The chain carries TRBV7-9 and TRBJ2-7, with D perhaps TRBD2 (5 bases). Trimming cost V 11 bases and J 5 bases, with 19 bases left between them. CDR1 is SEHNR and CDR2 is FQNEAQ in the germline V gene (reference sequence). This CDR3 spans 13 amino acids.

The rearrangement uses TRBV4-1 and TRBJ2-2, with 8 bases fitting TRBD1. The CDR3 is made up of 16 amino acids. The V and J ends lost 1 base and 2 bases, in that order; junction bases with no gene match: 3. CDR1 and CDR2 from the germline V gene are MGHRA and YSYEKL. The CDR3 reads CASSQGQGLNTGELFF. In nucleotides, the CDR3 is TGCGCCAGCAGCCAAGGACAGGGGCTCAACACCGGGGAGCTGTTTTTT.

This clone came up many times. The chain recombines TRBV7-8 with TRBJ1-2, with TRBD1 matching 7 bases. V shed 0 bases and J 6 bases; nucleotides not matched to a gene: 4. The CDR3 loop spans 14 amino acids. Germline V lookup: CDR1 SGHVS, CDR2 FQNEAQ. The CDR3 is CASSLAGGIDGYTF. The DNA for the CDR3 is TGTGCCAGCAGCTTAGCAGGGGGCATTGATGGCTACACCTTC.

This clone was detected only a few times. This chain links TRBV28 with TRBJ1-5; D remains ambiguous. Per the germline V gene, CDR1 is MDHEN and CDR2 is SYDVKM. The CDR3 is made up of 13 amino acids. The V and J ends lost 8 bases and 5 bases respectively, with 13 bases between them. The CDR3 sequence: CASGVDGYQPQHF. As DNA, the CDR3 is TGTGCCAGCGGGGTCGACGGTTATCAGCCCCAGCATTTT. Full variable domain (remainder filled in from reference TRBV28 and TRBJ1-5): DVKVTQSSRYLVKRTGEKVFLECVQDMDHENMFWYRQDPGLGLRLIYFSYDVKMKEKGDIPEGYSVSREKKERFSLILESASTNQTSMYLCASGVDGYQPQHFGDGTRLSIL.

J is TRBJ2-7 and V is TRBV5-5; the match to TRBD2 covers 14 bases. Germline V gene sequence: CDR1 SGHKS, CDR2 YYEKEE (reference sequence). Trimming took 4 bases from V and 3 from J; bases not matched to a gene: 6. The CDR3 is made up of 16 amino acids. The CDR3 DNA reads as TGTGCCAGCAGCATCCCGACTAGCGGGAGGGTCTACGAGCAGTACTTC. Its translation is CASSIPTSGRVYEQYF.

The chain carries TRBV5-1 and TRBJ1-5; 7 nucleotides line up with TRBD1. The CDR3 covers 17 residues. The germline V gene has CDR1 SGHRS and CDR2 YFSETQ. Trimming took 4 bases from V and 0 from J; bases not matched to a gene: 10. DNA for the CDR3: TGCGCCAGCAGCCCCATCGACAGGGCGGGTAGCAATCAGCCCCAGCATTTT. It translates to CASSPIDRAGSNQPQHF.

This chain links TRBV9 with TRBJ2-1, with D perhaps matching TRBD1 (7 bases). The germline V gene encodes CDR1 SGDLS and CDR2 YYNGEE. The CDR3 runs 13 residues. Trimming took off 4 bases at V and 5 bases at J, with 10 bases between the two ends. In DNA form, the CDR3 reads TGTGCCAGCAGCCCAGGGGGGAACAATGAGCAGTTCTTC. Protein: CASSPGGNNEQFF. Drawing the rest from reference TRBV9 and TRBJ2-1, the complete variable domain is DSGVTQTPKHLITATGQRVTLRCSPRSGDLSVYWYQQSLDQGLQFLIQYYNGEERAKGNILERFSAQQFPDLHSELNLSSLELGDSALYFCASSPGGNNEQFFGPGTRLTVL.

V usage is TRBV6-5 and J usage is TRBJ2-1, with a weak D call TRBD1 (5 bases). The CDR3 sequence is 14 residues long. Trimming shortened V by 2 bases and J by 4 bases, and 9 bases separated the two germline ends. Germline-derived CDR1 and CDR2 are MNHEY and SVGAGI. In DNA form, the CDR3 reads TGTGCCAGCAGTTACGATTCAGGGTACAATGAGCAGTTCTTC. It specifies CASSYDSGYNEQFF.

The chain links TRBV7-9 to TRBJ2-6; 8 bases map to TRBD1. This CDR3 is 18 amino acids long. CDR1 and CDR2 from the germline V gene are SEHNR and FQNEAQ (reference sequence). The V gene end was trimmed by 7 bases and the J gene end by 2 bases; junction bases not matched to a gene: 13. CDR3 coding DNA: TGTGCCAGCACCGGGTTCAGGGGGCAGGTTCCTGGGGCCAACGTCCTGACTTTC. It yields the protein CASTGFRGQVPGANVLTF.